The source of this TCR beta chain is a study of PD-L1 blockade in urothelial cancer. Libraries were prepared by immunoSEQ multiplex PCR; TCRdb keeps only in-frame clonotypes and omits some of them. The sample lists about 83,000 clones; around 90% were seen once. Overall study findings and caveats: Durable benefit was linked to greater 3-week expansion of tumor-associated blood clones.

To note about this clone: Its antigen remains unidentified.

The CDR3 runs to 14 residues. V dropped 3 bases and J dropped 9 bases, with 16 bases sitting between them. CDR1 and CDR2 (germline): SGHRS, YFSETQ. The sample here was PBMCs, taken around atezolizumab (anti-PD-L1) treatment. This receptor was obtained from a woman between 70 and 85 years old with urothelial cancer. J is TRBJ2-1 and V is TRBV5-1; D is possibly TRBD2 (6 bases). The CDR3 sequence: CASSSGGVGSEQFF. The DNA for the CDR3 is TGCGCCAGCAGCTCGGGCGGGGTGGGTAGTGAGCAGTTCTTC.